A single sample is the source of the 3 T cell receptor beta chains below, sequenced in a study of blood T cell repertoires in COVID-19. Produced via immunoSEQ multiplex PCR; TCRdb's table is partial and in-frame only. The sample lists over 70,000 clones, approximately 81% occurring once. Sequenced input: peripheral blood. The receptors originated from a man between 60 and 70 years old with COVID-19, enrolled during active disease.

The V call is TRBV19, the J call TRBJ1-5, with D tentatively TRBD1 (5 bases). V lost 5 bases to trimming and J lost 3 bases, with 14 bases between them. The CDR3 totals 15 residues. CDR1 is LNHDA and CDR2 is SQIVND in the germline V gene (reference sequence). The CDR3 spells CASSSQGRANQPQHF. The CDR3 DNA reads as TGTGCCAGTAGTTCCCAGGGCAGGGCCAATCAGCCCCAGCATTTT. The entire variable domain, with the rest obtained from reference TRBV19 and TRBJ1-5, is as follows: DGGITQSPKYLFRKEGQNVTLSCEQNLNHDAMYWYRQDPGQGLRLIYYSQIVNDFQKGDIAEGYSVSREKKESFPLTVTSAQKNPTAFYLCASSSQGRANQPQHFGDGTRLSIL.

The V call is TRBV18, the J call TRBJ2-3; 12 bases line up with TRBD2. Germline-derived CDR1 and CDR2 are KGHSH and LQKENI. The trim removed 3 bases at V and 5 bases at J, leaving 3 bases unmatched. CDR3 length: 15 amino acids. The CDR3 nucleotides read TGTGCCAGCTCACCTGGGACTAGCGGGTTAGATACGCAGTATTTT. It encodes CASSPGTSGLDTQYF.

CDR3 amino acids: CASSLRPAQNFAGNTEAFF. CDR3 sequence (DNA): TGTGCCAGCAGCTTAAGGCCGGCACAGAATTTTGCCGGGAACACTGAAGCTTTCTTT. The gene calls are TRBV7-3 and TRBJ1-1; D gene ambiguous. CDR3 length: 19 residues. From germline, CDR1 is SGHTA and CDR2 FQGTGA. V was clipped by 1 base and J by 1 base, with 22 bases between them.